The text below deals with one T cell receptor beta chain. The entry originates in a study of blood T cell repertoires in COVID-19. Across the study: Spain, Italy and the United States supplied samples that represented acute and convalescent COVID-19. Sample material is recorded as cDNA or gDNA derived from T cells, B-cell-depleted T cells, or PBMCs.

Here immunoSEQ multiplex PCR was the method, and the copy in TCRdb shows in-frame clones only, minus some. The sample yields 150,000 to 200,000 clones, more than 85% seen once. The receptor's source is a man in his sixties or seventies with active or convalescent COVID-19. Sequencing was performed on peripheral blood.

The DNA for the CDR3 is TGTGCCAGCAGCCAGAGGACAGGGAGCGAGCAGTACTTC. Its protein is CASSQRTGSEQYF. The chain is built from TRBV7-9 and TRBJ2-7, with 8 bases aligning to TRBD1. CDR3 length equals 13 residues. J lost 6 bases, V lost 5 bases, and 6 bases had no gene match. Germline V gene sequence: CDR1 SEHNR, CDR2 FQNEAQ (reference sequence).